Below, one T cell receptor beta chain is given with its context. Its target is not known. The record originates from a study of OX40 agonist ivuxolimab in advanced cancers. About the research overall: A history of anti-PD-1, anti-PD-L1 or anti-CTLA-4 therapy was acceptable, and roughly 40% had some.

The CDR3 covers 13 residues. From germline, CDR1 is SQVTM and CDR2 ANQGSEA. V lost 3 bases and J lost 7, with 15 bases in between. Study-level points and caveats: At 0.1 to 3.0 mg/kg and by week 6, CD4+ and CD8+ T cells in the blood had expanded clonally.

The data were produced by immunoSEQ multiplex PCR, yet TCRdb's version contains in-frame clones alone and is incomplete. The sample has tens of thousands of clones, more than 75% seen once; the top ten hold 32%. The chain recombines TRBV29-1 with TRBJ1-2; D gene unclear. This TCR was recovered from an adult with an advanced solid tumor such as melanoma, head and neck, liver or kidney cancer. Sequencing used CD4+ or CD8+ T cells sorted from blood, obtained in a trial of the OX40 agonist ivuxolimab. The CDR3 region has the DNA TGCAGCGTTGATCCAGCTTTCACGGGTGGCTACACCTTC. Amino acids: CSVDPAFTGGYTF.